The clone carrying this T cell receptor beta chain has just one count. Data came from immunoSEQ multiplex PCR; TCRdb stores just in-frame clones and leaves some out. The sample shows 250,000 to 300,000 clones, 89% of them seen only once. The record originates from a study of blood T cell repertoires in COVID-19. On the study more broadly: Spain, Italy and the United States supplied samples that represented acute and convalescent COVID-19. Sources were T cells, B-cell-depleted T cells, or PBMCs; the material itself was cDNA or gDNA.

After removal of 6 bases from V and 4 bases from J, the junction contained 8 bases not matched to a gene. Germline CDR1 and CDR2: MDHEN and SYDVKM. The CDR3 covers 16 residues. What was sequenced was peripheral blood. This clonotype was obtained from a man aged 50 to 59 with acute or convalescent COVID-19. V usage is TRBV28 and J usage is TRBJ1-5; TRBD1 matches 11 bases. The CDR3 bases are TGTGCCAGCAGACGTCCCGGGACAGGGGGGAATCAGCCCCAGCATTTT. As protein: CASRRPGTGGNQPQHF.